The T cell receptor beta chain under discussion was sequenced for a study of T-cell reconstitution after alpha-beta-depleted transplantation in children. Study observations and caveats: Newly made T cells mostly supplied T-cell counts and diversity one year after transplant. Where alpha-beta T cells came from about two months after transplant was reportedly several hundred expanded graft clones.

Unique molecular identifiers were incorporated during preparation of the TCRbeta library. TCRdb reanalysed the PCR reads using MiXCR and keeps one entry per CDR3 protein. The data show 85,000 to 120,000 distinct CDR3 sequences, roughly 7.2% seen once. This clonotype was picked up a small number of times. Its specificity is not known. Germline V gene lookup returns CDR1 LGHNA and CDR2 YNFKEQ. V was cut by 0 bases and J by 2 bases, with 16 bases left in between. The CDR3 is made up of 17 amino acids. The TCR originated in a boy aged 2 to 10 with acute lymphoblastic leukemia, due to receive a stem cell transplant. V is TRBV4-2 and J is TRBJ1-2; D might be TRBD1 (5 bases). The material was PBMCs, obtained before TCRalphabeta/CD19-depleted stem cell transplant. CDR3 protein: CASSQDRGGDLNYGYTF. As DNA, the CDR3 is TGTGCCAGCAGCCAAGATCGGGGGGGGGATCTAAACTATGGCTACACCTTC.